What follows describes a single T cell receptor beta chain. Other DNA variants within this sample encode the same CDR3. Method: immunoSEQ multiplex PCR; TCRdb's copy keeps in-frame clones and lacks some. Altogether some 42,000 clones are present, 81% being singletons, with the ten largest covering roughly 2.6%. Germline loops: CDR1 MRHNA, CDR2 SNTAGT. Germline trimming cut 2 bases from V and 1 base from J; bases unmatched to any gene: 0. The CDR3 is made up of 15 amino acids. The data belong to a study of PD-L1 blockade in urothelial cancer. The genes are TRBV6-4 and TRBJ2-1; 9 bases are shared with TRBD2. The source material was PBMCs, sampled around atezolizumab (anti-PD-L1) treatment. The source is a man aged 65-85 years with urothelial cancer. Here the CDR3 reads CASSDTSGSYNEQFF. CDR3 in DNA: TGTGCCAGCAGTGACACTAGCGGGTCCTACAATGAGCAGTTCTTC.